This T cell receptor (beta chain) was sequenced in a study of blood T cell repertoires in COVID-19 (dated by TCRdb to about 2020). General notes on the study: The collaborator samples originated in the United States, Italy and Spain and spanned the acute and convalescent phases of COVID-19. Nearly every sample came with metadata listing a de-identified subject ID, COVID-19 status, age in years and sex. The repertoires were made available in a free public database intended to serve as a resource for research on the immune response to SARS-CoV-2. The samples were drawn from two sources: the first 160 participants of the ongoing ImmuneRACE study, and 1,254 subjects contributed by 6 global collaborators. The prospective study material was composed of cDNA or gDNA derived from T cells, B-cell-depleted T cells, or PBMCs. The dataset comprised deeply sampled blood TCRbeta repertoires from subjects exposed to, actively infected with, or recovered from COVID-19. Where HLA class I and class II types were available, the types were taken from metadata supplied by the sample provider, not from assay-based typing.

The collaborating institutions used their own protocols to collect whole blood in K2EDTA tubes. Collaborator samples were shipped for TCRbeta analysis as frozen whole blood, isolated PBMCs, or DNA extracted from either sample type. As concerns this clone: It has no known antigen specificity. No base qualities exist here, and no much larger clone lies one base off it.

The immunoSEQ Assay, a bias-controlled multiplex PCR, was used to amplify TCRbeta CDR3 regions from genomic DNA. The original methods were these. The number of nucleated cells in each sample was estimated from the amplification of reference gene primers within the assay. To quantify the absolute abundance of each unique TCRbeta CDR3 rearrangement, sequence reads were collapsed and filtered. Productive Simpson clonality was computed per sample as the square root of Simpson's diversity index over productive rearrangements. The immuneACCESS repertoire file appears here via TCRdb, limited to in-frame rearrangements. These files lack a portion of the clones; in checked studies, under half of the deficit traces to unresolved V genes, and the cause of the others is not known. The V and J calls and clone size are taken from that table; D and trimming were inferred from the DNA. A total of 90,000 to 120,000 clones appear in this sample, more than 70% of them only once. The ten top clones hold roughly 6.6% of the sample.

From the cysteine through the phenylalanine, the CDR3 covers 16 amino acids. Solely the CDR3 DNA is kept, with 48 bases framed from the first base. The germline V gene encodes CDR1 MGHRA and CDR2 YSYEKL. V is cut by 4 bases and J by 5 bases, and the space between the germline ends is 18 bases. Overall study outcomes, separate from this receptor: The quantity of clinical and demographic metadata differed by source and by participant and was supplied without curation.

Recombination joined TRBV4-1 with TRBJ2-1; a tentative D match to TRBD2 spans 5 bases. This receptor was obtained from a man aged 50-59 years with active or convalescent COVID-19. Sequencing was carried out using peripheral blood. The base sequence is TGCGCCAGCAGCCCCCAAGGACTCCCGAAAGACAATGAGCAGTTCTTC. Its product reads: CASSPQGLPKDNEQFF.